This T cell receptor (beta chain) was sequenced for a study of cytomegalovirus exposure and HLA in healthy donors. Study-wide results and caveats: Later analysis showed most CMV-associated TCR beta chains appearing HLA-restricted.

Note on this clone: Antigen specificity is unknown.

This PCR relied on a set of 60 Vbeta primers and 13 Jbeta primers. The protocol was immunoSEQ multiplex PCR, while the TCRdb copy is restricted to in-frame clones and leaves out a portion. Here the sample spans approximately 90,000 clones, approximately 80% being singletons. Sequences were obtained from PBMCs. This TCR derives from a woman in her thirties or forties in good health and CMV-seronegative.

The CDR3 DNA follows: TGTGCCAGCAGCCAGGGTGGAGTCTCCTACGAGCAGTACTTC. Translation: CASSQGGVSYEQYF. The chain uses TRBV4-2 and TRBJ2-7; D is uncertain. V lost 3 bases to trimming and J lost 0 bases, with 9 bases between them. CDR1 and CDR2 (germline): LGHNA, YNFKEQ. The CDR3 is made up of 14 amino acids.